Given below is one TCR beta chain in context. It has no known antigen specificity. The record has no base qualities; no much larger clone is one base away. TCRdb records Illumina NovaSeq 6000 as the sequencer. cDNA libraries for TCRalpha and TCRbeta were prepared by 5'RACE using constant-segment primers, with sample barcodes and unique molecular identifiers added. RNA was extracted from every sample with Trizol reagent. Libraries were amplified in two PCR steps, with a second sample barcode and Illumina TruSeq adapters added in the second step. The libraries were sequenced on an Illumina NovaSeq using 2 x 150 bp paired-end reads. Per the original workflow: The reads were demultiplexed and collapsed into UMI-guided consensus sequences using migec v1.2.7. Using mixcr v2.1.11, UMI consensuses were aligned to TRA and TRB V and J templates and then assembled into clonotypes. Expanded or contracted clonotypes were those called significant by both edgeR and NoisET, with noise models trained on biological replicates. edgeR calls used a false discovery rate-adjusted p below 0.01 and a log2 fold-change threshold of 1. As an exploratory analysis of dynamics, PCA with hierarchical clustering was applied to max-normalized trajectories of the 1000 most abundant clonotypes. Each responding clone was given a CD4 or CD8 phenotype based on the CD4+ and CD8+ repertoires, which had been sequenced separately. In-frame beta chains were kept once TCRdb had trimmed the public reads at Q25 with fastp and called clones with MiXCR. Rows merge per CDR3 protein into single entries with the most common DNA and genes. The V and J calls were determined by TCRdb, not by the authors. Across this sample there are 350,000 to 450,000 distinct CDR3 sequences, with roughly 24% seen only once. Together, the top ten hold roughly 8.7% of the sample.

Ficoll-Paque density gradient centrifugation was used to isolate PBMCs. The germline V gene gives CDR1 as KGHSH and CDR2 as LQKENI. V is pruned by 3 bases and J by 1 base, leaving 6 bases of the junction without a gene match. The CDR3 has 15 amino acids, counting the end cysteine and phenylalanine. The sequence is cut down to CDR3 DNA, 45 bases in frame from base 1. This entry is derived from a study of T-cell memory formation after mild COVID-19 (dated by TCRdb to 2020 to 2022). At the level of the whole study: TCR sequence clusters from the two donors were largely donor specific. The cohort was made up of two young adult volunteers, one female and one male, who were previously healthy. In a couple of donors, T-cell clones that expanded and contracted after mild COVID-19 were tracked by sequencing TCRalpha and TCRbeta repertoires over time.

Broad study findings and their caveats: Only a couple of mild cases were covered by the study, and larger cohorts that include severe cases with pre-infection samples were considered necessary. Contracting CD4+ clones were located mainly in the CM and EM memory subsets, whereas CD8+ clones were found to be enriched in EMRA. The detection of some responding clones in pre-infection memory suggests that pre-existing cross-reactive memory T cells joined the SARS-CoV-2 response. SARS-CoV-2 specificity of the second-wave clones peaking on day 37 was not confirmed. Balanced CD4/CD8 phenotypes were observed for clones contracting from day 15 to 85, whereas a bias towards CD4+ was observed for a second wave of clones expanding from day 15 to 37.

The chain is encoded by TRBV18 joined to TRBJ2-7, and 7 junction bases match TRBD1. Sample: PBMCs or a T cell subset sorted from them (not recorded which). This TCR was recovered from an adult woman who had mild COVID-19 (a few samples of this study predate the infection). The sample titles of this study are shuffled in the database, so cell type and time point are left out; the donor was told from shared clones. In nucleotide form, the sequence is TGTGCCAGCTCACCGAAGGACAGGAGTTCCTACGAGCAGTACTTC. It codes for CASSPKDRSSYEQYF.